Listed here are 20 T cell receptor beta chains from one sample, sequenced in a study of shared clonotypes between healthy human individuals (dated by TCRdb to the early 2020s). Receptor libraries were prepared by the immunoSEQ multiplex PCR assay. TCRdb mirrors the immuneACCESS table, restricted to in-frame sequences. Some clones are absent from its copies; in checked studies, under half trace to an unresolved V gene, and the reason for the others is unknown. Present in this sample are roughly 500,000 clones, about 84% of which were seen just once. The ten largest account for 12% of the sample. The sample was PBMCs. Every receptor here comes from a woman in her 40s in good health. Some clones in this sample may be carry-over from other donors' samples.

The chain employs TRBV18 and TRBJ2-1, with a tentative D call TRBD2 (5 bases). Germline CDR1 is KGHSH and CDR2 is LQKENI. V dropped 2 bases and J dropped 9 bases, with 14 bases sitting between them. This CDR3 contains 14 residues. The CDR3 DNA reads TGTGCCAGCTCACCAACATTTCGAGGAGGTGAGCAGTTCTTC. This encodes CASSPTFRGGEQFF.

The chain recombines TRBV28 with TRBJ2-1; D not certain. V lost 6 bases, J lost 8 bases, and 8 bases lay in between. The CDR3 runs to 11 residues. Germline V CDR1 and CDR2: MDHEN, SYDVKM. DNA for the CDR3: TGTGCCAGCAGCTTCGGCGATGAGCAGTTCTTC. Translation gives CASSFGDEQFF.

In the case of this clone: Other nucleotide sequences in the sample specify the same CDR3. V is TRBV2 and J is TRBJ1-2; the D is unclear. The germline V and J ends were trimmed by 3 bases and 5 bases, with 7 bases remaining between them. This CDR3 spans 12 amino acids. Germline CDR1 SNHLY, CDR2 FYNNEI. The CDR3 DNA reads as TGTGCCAGCAGTGATCGAGGATATGGCTACACCTTC. Protein product: CASSDRGYGYTF.

This clone was counted a few times. The chain joins TRBV6-1 to TRBJ2-7, with 7 nucleotides matching TRBD2. The J segment lost 3 bases and the V segment lost 8 bases, leaving 10 bases of the junction unmatched. The CDR3 is 14 residues long. The germline V gene has CDR1 MNHNS and CDR2 SASEGT. The CDR3 bases are TGTGCCAGCGGGGAGGGTCCGACGATCTACGAGCAGTACTTC. Its translation: CASGEGPTIYEQYF.

Comment on this clone: A far larger clone is one base from this, pointing to a likely read error. Distinct nucleotide sequences in the sample also encode this CDR3. The CDR3 here is CALGRGYGYTF. The CDR3 region has the DNA TGTGCCCTCGGGAGGGGTTATGGCTACACCTTC. This chain connects TRBV2 to TRBJ1-2; TRBD1 might be the D (5 bases). The CDR3 is 11 residues long. Germline V gene lookup returns CDR1 SNHLY and CDR2 FYNNEI. With 11 bases removed from V and 5 bases from J, the gap between germline ends came to 12 bases.

At least ten counts were recorded for this clone. Additional DNA sequences in this sample encode the identical CDR3. The chain recombines TRBV5-6 with TRBJ2-1; 7 bases are shared with TRBD2. Germline V gene sequence: CDR1 SGHDT, CDR2 YYEEEE. The CDR3 sequence is 16 residues long. Trimming at V came to 4 bases and at J to 4 bases, leaving 11 bases not matched to a gene. The CDR3 protein is CASSPFAGVSYNEQFF. The CDR3 nucleotides read TGTGCCAGCAGCCCTTTTGCGGGAGTATCTTACAATGAGCAGTTCTTC.

J is TRBJ2-1 and V is TRBV19, with D unresolved. Trimming removed 4 bases from V and 9 bases from J, with 13 bases in between. This CDR3 comprises 13 residues. Germline CDR1 reads LNHDA; CDR2 reads SQIVND (reference sequence). This chain's CDR3 is CASSNLAASEQFF. The CDR3 region has the DNA TGTGCCAGTAGTAACTTAGCCGCCAGTGAGCAGTTCTTC. Using reference TRBV19 and TRBJ2-1 for the parts outside the CDR3, the full variable domain is DGGITQSPKYLFRKEGQNVTLSCEQNLNHDAMYWYRQDPGQGLRLIYYSQIVNDFQKGDIAEGYSVSREKKESFPLTVTSAQKNPTAFYLCASSNLAASEQFFGPGTRLTVL.

With respect to this clone: It is likely a read error: a sequence one base away is far more abundant. The conserved final phenylalanine or tryptophan is absent from the CDR3, which likely points to a read error. The V call is TRBV7-9, the J call TRBJ1-2; D is uncertain. The CDR3 loop spans 12 amino acids. V gave up 2 bases and J gave up 5 bases, with 6 bases separating them. From germline, CDR1 is SEHNR and CDR2 FQNEAQ (reference sequence). CDR3 loop: CASSLLEYGYTL. The CDR3, as DNA: TGTGCCAGCAGCTTATTAGAATATGGCTACACCCTC.

The CDR3 DNA reads TGTGCCAGCAGACCCCCGGGGGGGACAGATACGCAGTATTTT. It specifies CASRPPGGTDTQYF. The chain joins TRBV28 to TRBJ2-3, with 8 bases identical to TRBD2. There are 14 residues in the CDR3. Germline V gene data show CDR1 as MDHEN and CDR2 as SYDVKM. J lost 3 bases, V lost 6 bases, and 5 bases had no gene match.

This chain connects TRBV25-1 to TRBJ2-7; maybe TRBD2 (6 bases). The germline CDR1 and CDR2 sequences are MGHDK and SYGVNS. This CDR3 has 14 amino acids. With 6 bases removed from V and 2 bases from J, the gap between germline ends came to 14 bases. The CDR3 spells CASSGAGSAYEQYF. CDR3 coding DNA: TGTGCCAGCAGCGGGGCGGGGAGTGCCTACGAGCAGTACTTC.

This clone was counted between two and nine times. The chain links TRBV29-1 to TRBJ2-1; a weak D match, TRBD1 (5 bases). The CDR3 consists of 14 residues. Germline CDR1 reads SQVTM; CDR2 reads ANQGSEA. V shed 5 bases and J shed 0 bases, with 11 bases lying between them. The CDR3 here is CSVWGGNSYNEQFF. The CDR3 region has the DNA TGCAGCGTTTGGGGCGGAAACTCCTACAATGAGCAGTTCTTC.

This chain links TRBV5-1 with TRBJ2-3; D gene uncertain. The CDR3 is made up of 13 amino acids. Per germline, CDR1 SGHRS and CDR2 YFSETQ. The ends were cut back, 5 bases at V and 2 bases at J, with 9 bases in the middle. CDR3 in DNA: TGCGCCAGCAGTCAAATGGACACAGATACGCAGTATTTT. Translation gives CASSQMDTDTQYF.

This clone came up once. V usage is TRBV30 and J usage is TRBJ2-7; tentatively, D is TRBD1 or TRBD2 (5 bases each). Germline-derived CDR1 and CDR2 are GTSNPN and SVGIG (reference sequence). There are 12 residues in the CDR3. V was cut by 5 bases and J by 7 bases, with 15 bases left in between. This chain's CDR3 is CAWGTRPGEQYF. CDR3 bases: TGTGCCTGGGGGACCCGACCGGGGGAGCAGTACTTC.

The gene calls are TRBV7-6 and TRBJ1-3; D gene unclear. The CDR3 contains 11 residues. The germline V and J ends were trimmed by 1 base and 9 bases, with 4 bases remaining between them. CDR1 and CDR2 (germline): SGHVS, FNYEAQ. In DNA form, the CDR3 reads TGTGCCAGCAGCTTAGGCACCACCATATATTTT. Its translation: CASSLGTTIYF.

This chain connects TRBV21-1 to TRBJ1-5; TRBD1 is the table's D call and was not checked against the DNA. TRBV21-1 is marked as a pseudogene. CDR3 length: 19 residues. CDR3 nucleotide sequence: TGTGCCAGGGCGGCTGACTGGGACAGGGGTCCTACTAGCAATCAGCCCCAGCATTTT. This codes for CARAADWDRGPTSNQPQHF.

With regard to this clone: Given a much more abundant clone one base away, this may be a read error. The chain combines TRBV10-3 with TRBJ2-5; D is possibly TRBD2 (6 bases). The CDR3 has 13 amino acids. CDR1 and CDR2 (germline): ENHRY, SYGVKD. V lost 11 bases and J 2 bases, leaving 15 bases between the germline ends. For the CDR3, the DNA is TGTGCCGTCCAGGCTAGCGTGCAAGAGACCCAGTACTTC. Translating it yields CAVQASVQETQYF.

The chain couples TRBV7-2 to TRBJ2-2; 10 nucleotides agree with TRBD2. Per the germline V gene, CDR1 is SGHTA and CDR2 is FQGNSA. This CDR3 spans 15 amino acids. The junction had 4 bases not matched to a gene; V was cut back by 5 bases and J by 4 bases. The CDR3 here is CASSLRTSGTGELFF. The DNA for the CDR3 is TGTGCCAGCAGCCTAAGGACTAGCGGCACCGGGGAGCTGTTTTTT.

The genes are TRBV2 and TRBJ2-1; no firm D call. CDR1 and CDR2 from the germline V gene are SNHLY and FYNNEI. V lost 5 bases, J lost 5 bases, and 10 bases lay in between. The CDR3 contains 13 residues. The CDR3 bases are TGTGCCAGCAGTCGGGTTCGCGACAATGAGCAGTTCTTC. Translating it yields CASSRVRDNEQFF. The entire variable domain, with the rest obtained from reference TRBV2 and TRBJ2-1, is as follows: EPEVTQTPSHQVTQMGQEVILRCVPISNHLYFYWYRQILGQKVEFLVSFYNNEISEKSEIFDDQFSVERPDGSNFTLKIRSTKLEDSAMYFCASSRVRDNEQFFGPGTRLTVL.

Points on this clone: Only one base separates this from a far larger clonotype, so it likely reflects a read error. The V and J genes are TRBV30 and TRBJ1-1; D uncertain. The V and J ends lost 5 bases and 3 bases respectively, with 13 bases between them. The CDR3 extends over 13 amino acids. From germline, CDR1 is GTSNPN and CDR2 SVGIG (reference sequence). CDR3 region: CAWDWNMDTEAFF. CDR3 nucleotide sequence: TGTGCCTGGGACTGGAACATGGACACTGAAGCTTTCTTT. Complete variable domain (other parts from reference TRBV30 and TRBJ1-1): SQTIHQWPATLVQPVGSPLSLECTVEGTSNPNLYWYRQAAGRGLQLLFYSVGIGQISSEVPQNLSASRPQDRQFILSSKKLLLSDSGFYLCAWDWNMDTEAFFGQGTRLTVV.

The J gene is TRBJ2-5, the V gene TRBV18, with D possibly called TRBD1 or TRBD2 (5 bases each). The length of the CDR3 is 14 residues. Germline V lookup: CDR1 KGHSH, CDR2 LQKENI. Trimming cost V 3 bases and J 1 base, with 9 bases left between them. The CDR3 protein is CASSPGPPQETQYF. CDR3 nucleotides: TGTGCCAGCTCACCGGGACCGCCCCAAGAGACCCAGTACTTC. The variable domain in full, completed from reference TRBV18 and TRBJ2-5, reads NAGVMQNPRHLVRRRGQEARLRCSPMKGHSHVYWYRQLPEEGLKFMVYLQKENIIDESGMPKERFSAEFPKEGPSILRIQQVVRGDSAAYFCASSPGPPQETQYFGPGTRLLVL.